A selection of T cell receptor beta chains follows, all from one sample in a study of cytomegalovirus exposure and HLA in healthy donors. Clones were read by immunoSEQ multiplex PCR, and TCRdb kept only the in-frame ones, dropping some. The profile shows 95,000 to 150,000 clones, around 80% of them singletons. Sequenced sample: PBMCs. Receptors were obtained from a man in his fifties or sixties in good health and CMV-seronegative. Each CDR3 is given with its conserved first and last residue. The order of the fields is D gene, clone size, V gene, J gene, CDR3 protein, CDR3 DNA. A D gene is named only where the DNA matches it firmly. For some rows the clone size is stated as once, few or many, or as a class when expanded; others skip it.

>TRBD2|NA|TRBV19|TRBJ2-7
CATAIAGDSYEQYF
TGTGCCACCGCGATAGCGGGAGACTCCTACGAGCAGTACTTC
>NA|NA|TRBV21-1|TRBJ2-5
CASSRQLATQETQYF
TGTGCCAGCAGCAGACAACTAGCTACCCAAGAGACCCAGTACTTC
>NA|few|TRBV30|TRBJ1-3
CAWNRASTGNTIYF
TGTGCCTGGAACAGGGCCAGTACCGGAAACACCATATATTTT
>TRBD1|few|TRBV30|TRBJ1-2
CAWGQGVDYGYTF
TGTGCCTGGGGACAGGGAGTAGACTATGGCTACACCTTC
>TRBD2|few|TRBV7-6|TRBJ2-2
CASSLTSGAAGELFF
TGTGCCAGCAGCTTAACCAGCGGGGCGGCCGGGGAGCTGTTTTTT
>NA|few|TRBV7-2|TRBJ1-6
CASSSLTDYNSPLHF
TGTGCCAGCAGCTCCCTGACTGACTATAATTCACCCCTCCACTTT
>TRBD1|NA|TRBV5-5|TRBJ2-7
CASSRSGTGDSEQYF
TGTGCCAGCAGCCGGAGTGGGACAGGGGACAGCGAGCAGTACTTC
>NA|NA|TRBV4-1|TRBJ1-2
CASSPADRHNYGYTF
TGCGCCAGCAGCCCGGCTGACAGGCATAACTATGGCTACACCTTC
>TRBD2|NA|TRBV30|TRBJ2-6
CAWSARLAGIRSGANVLTF
TGTGCCTGGAGCGCTAGACTAGCGGGGATCCGCTCTGGGGCCAACGTCCTGACTTTC
>NA|few|TRBV30|TRBJ1-5
CAWSVFKGHQPQHF
TGTGCCTGGAGTGTATTTAAGGGGCATCAGCCCCAGCATTTT
>NA|NA|TRBV5-1|TRBJ2-7
CASSLIGEYEQYF
TGCGCCAGCAGCTTGATAGGGGAATACGAGCAGTACTTC
>NA|NA|TRBV19|TRBJ1-5
CASSITGGKDQPQHF
TGTGCCAGTAGTATAACGGGGGGGAAGGATCAGCCCCAGCATTTT
>TRBD2|NA|TRBV6-5|TRBJ2-5
CASSYSGTSQETQYF
TGTGCCAGCAGTTACTCGGGGACTAGCCAAGAGACCCAGTACTTC
>TRBD1|NA|TRBV2|TRBJ2-7
CASGLDREINEQYF
TGTGCCAGCGGCCTGGACAGGGAAATCAACGAGCAGTACTTC
>TRBD1|few|TRBV27|TRBJ2-7
CASSPGTGDFYEQYF
TGTGCCAGCAGTCCGGGGACAGGGGATTTCTACGAGCAGTACTTC
>TRBD2|NA|TRBV10-2|TRBJ2-7
CASSLGIAGDIYEQYF
TGCGCCAGCAGTCTTGGGATAGCGGGGGATATATACGAGCAGTACTTC
>NA|NA|TRBV5-6|TRBJ2-3
CASSRGGPTDTQYF
TGTGCCAGCAGCAGGGGGGGGCCCACAGATACGCAGTATTTT
>TRBD2|NA|TRBV7-8|TRBJ2-1
CASSLSGRDNEQFF
TGTGCCAGCAGCTTAAGCGGGAGGGACAATGAGCAGTTCTTC
>TRBD1|NA|TRBV28|TRBJ2-2
CASHRGDTGELFF
TGTGCCAGTCACAGGGGTGACACCGGGGAGCTGTTTTTT
>NA|once|TRBV11-3|TRBJ2-2
CASSLSLSTGELFF
TGTGCCAGCAGCTTATCCCTCAGTACCGGGGAGCTGTTTTTT
>TRBD2|NA|TRBV7-2|TRBJ2-5
CASSPPGLAGGARGETQYF
TGTGCCAGCAGCCCTCCGGGACTAGCGGGGGGAGCAAGAGGGGAGACCCAGTACTTC
>NA|NA|TRBV28|TRBJ2-1
CASSLLSADNEQFF
TGTGCCAGCAGTTTATTATCTGCGGACAATGAGCAGTTCTTC
>TRBD1|NA|TRBV5-4|TRBJ1-1
CASSPRQGDRTEAFF
TGTGCCAGCAGCCCTCGACAGGGGGATCGGACTGAAGCTTTCTTT
>TRBD2|NA|TRBV9|TRBJ2-2
CASSVGGLAGANTGELFF
TGTGCCAGCAGCGTAGGGGGACTAGCGGGCGCGAACACCGGGGAGCTGTTTTTT
>TRBD2|NA|TRBV7-8|TRBJ2-2
CASSWTSSTGELFF
TGTGCCAGCAGCTGGACTAGCTCGACCGGGGAGCTGTTTTTT
>NA|NA|TRBV27|TRBJ1-5
CASSPGQINQPQHF
TGTGCCAGCAGCCCCGGACAGATCAATCAGCCCCAGCATTTT
>NA|NA|TRBV28|TRBJ1-5
CASSRQDQPQHF
TGTGCCAGCAGCCGCCAGGATCAGCCCCAGCATTTT
>NA|NA|TRBV7-2|TRBJ2-7
CASSFGAPEQYF
TGTGCCAGCAGCTTTGGGGCGCCCGAGCAGTACTTC
>TRBD1|few|TRBV7-9|TRBJ2-1
CASSPPGQGNNEQFF
TGTGCCAGCAGCCCCCCGGGACAGGGGAACAATGAGCAGTTCTTC
>TRBD2|NA|TRBV5-6|TRBJ2-3
CASSLLAGGPDTQYF
TGTGCCAGCAGCTTACTAGCGGGGGGGCCAGATACGCAGTATTTT
>NA|NA|TRBV19|TRBJ1-2
CASTNRANYGYTF
TGTGCCAGTACCAACAGGGCCAACTATGGCTACACCTTC
>NA|NA|TRBV28|TRBJ2-1
CASSLLNEQFF
TGTGCCAGCAGTTTACTCAATGAGCAGTTCTTC
>NA|NA|TRBV4-2|TRBJ2-5
CASSQKQIQETQYF
TGTGCCAGCAGCCAAAAACAGATCCAAGAGACCCAGTACTTC
>NA|NA|TRBV28|TRBJ2-7
CASSPSGHPYEQYF
TGTGCCAGCAGCCCGTCGGGACATCCCTACGAGCAGTACTTC
>NA|NA|TRBV11-2|TRBJ1-2
CASSPRRAARDGYTF
TGTGCCAGCAGCCCCCGTCGCGCGGCCCGAGATGGCTACACCTTC
>NA|NA|TRBV4-1|TRBJ1-3
CASSPGGGLGNTIYF
TGCGCCAGCAGCCCGGGCGGGGGGCTTGGAAACACCATATATTTT
>NA|NA|TRBV5-1|TRBJ2-5
CASSIFPEQGRSKETQYF
TGCGCCAGCAGCATCTTCCCAGAACAGGGGAGGTCCAAAGAGACCCAGTACTTC
>TRBD1|NA|TRBV10-3|TRBJ1-3
CAISESGQGNTIYF
TGTGCCATCAGTGAGTCGGGACAGGGTAACACCATATATTTT
>NA|few|TRBV7-6|TRBJ2-2
CASSRGRGRGTGELFF
TGTGCCAGCAGCCGCGGGCGGGGGCGGGGGACCGGGGAGCTGTTTTTT